Listed below are T cell receptor beta chains from one sample, sequenced in a study of T cell changes during pregnancy in multiple sclerosis. Clones were read by immunoSEQ multiplex PCR, and TCRdb kept only the in-frame ones, dropping some. The table lists roughly 31,000 clones, approximately 92% of them singletons, with 0.71% in the top ten. Sample: CD4+ T cells from peripheral blood mononuclear cells, taken in the first trimester of pregnancy. The receptors derive from a female donor with multiple sclerosis, enrolled in a pregnancy study. The CDR3 runs from the conserved cysteine through the conserved F or W. The order of the fields is V gene, J gene, D gene, clone size, CDR3 length, CDR3 DNA, CDR3 protein. A D gene is named only where the DNA matches it firmly. A clone size is listed for some rows: how often the clone was seen (once, few, many), or a class if it is expanded.

TRBV6-1	TRBJ1-2	NA	NA	13	TGTGCCAGCAGTGTTACAGGGTATACCGGCTACACCTTC	CASSVTGYTGYTF
TRBV10-3	TRBJ2-3	TRBD2	NA	15	TGTGCCATCGGGATAGCGGGGGATAACACAGATACGCAGTATTTT	CAIGIAGDNTDTQYF
TRBV5-4	TRBJ2-5	NA	once	15	TGTGCCAGCAGCTTGGGGGGGGAAAGACGGGGGACCCAGTACTTC	CASSLGGERRGTQYF
TRBV5-1	TRBJ2-1	NA	once	15	TGCGCCAGCAGCCTAGTTGCTTCTAACGACAATGAGCAGTTCTTC	CASSLVASNDNEQFF
TRBV19	TRBJ1-6	NA	NA	15	TGTGCCAGTAGTGTGGGCCCTCATTTTAATTCACCCCTCCACTTT	CASSVGPHFNSPLHF
TRBV11-3	TRBJ2-5	NA	NA	14	TGTGCCAGCAGCTTGGCGGTTTTGGGAGAGACCCAGTACTTC	CASSLAVLGETQYF
TRBV11-2	TRBJ2-5	TRBD1	NA	17	TGTGCCAGCAGCCAACTTCTTACGACAGGGTTCGGAGAGACCCAGTACTTC	CASSQLLTTGFGETQYF
TRBV27	TRBJ1-2	TRBD1	NA	15	TGTGCCAGCAGTCCGGGACAGGGGGCTGTCTATGGCTACACCTTC	CASSPGQGAVYGYTF
TRBV5-1	TRBJ2-1	NA	NA	13	TGCGCCAGCAGCCTAGATCCGGATGGTGAGCAGTTCTTC	CASSLDPDGEQFF
TRBV29-1	TRBJ2-7	TRBD2	NA	13	TGCAGCGCCGGTCGGGGGGGCTCCTACGAGCAGTACTTC	CSAGRGGSYEQYF
TRBV9	TRBJ1-1	NA	NA	16	TGTGCCAGCAGCGTAGGTGACAGCCTGTGGGACACTGAAGCTTTCTTT	CASSVGDSLWDTEAFF
TRBV5-4	TRBJ2-1	TRBD2	NA	15	TGTGCCAGCAGCTTGGGGGGACTAGCGGACAATGAGCAGTTCTTC	CASSLGGLADNEQFF
TRBV6-1	TRBJ1-2	NA	NA	13	TGTGCCAGCAGTGACACCATCCCTAATGGCTACACCTTC	CASSDTIPNGYTF
TRBV20-1	TRBJ1-2	NA	NA	11	TGCAGTGCTAGCCGGGACTATGGCTACACCTTC	CSASRDYGYTF
TRBV27	TRBJ2-2	NA	NA	17	TGTGCCAGCAGTTTATCCTGGTGGGGGGAGAACACCGGGGAGCTGTTTTTT	CASSLSWWGENTGELFF
TRBV9	TRBJ2-1	NA	NA	17	TGTGCCAGCAGCGTCCTCGGGTGGGGAGACTCCTACAATGAGCAGTTCTTC	CASSVLGWGDSYNEQFF
TRBV6-6	TRBJ1-1	NA	NA	13	TGTGCCAGCAGCCATGGGGGCGGCACTGAAGCTTTCTTT	CASSHGGGTEAFF
TRBV7-9	TRBJ1-6	NA	NA	18	TGTGCCAGCAGCTTAATCGGCTGGGGCGGGGACTATAATTCACCCCTCCACTTT	CASSLIGWGGDYNSPLHF